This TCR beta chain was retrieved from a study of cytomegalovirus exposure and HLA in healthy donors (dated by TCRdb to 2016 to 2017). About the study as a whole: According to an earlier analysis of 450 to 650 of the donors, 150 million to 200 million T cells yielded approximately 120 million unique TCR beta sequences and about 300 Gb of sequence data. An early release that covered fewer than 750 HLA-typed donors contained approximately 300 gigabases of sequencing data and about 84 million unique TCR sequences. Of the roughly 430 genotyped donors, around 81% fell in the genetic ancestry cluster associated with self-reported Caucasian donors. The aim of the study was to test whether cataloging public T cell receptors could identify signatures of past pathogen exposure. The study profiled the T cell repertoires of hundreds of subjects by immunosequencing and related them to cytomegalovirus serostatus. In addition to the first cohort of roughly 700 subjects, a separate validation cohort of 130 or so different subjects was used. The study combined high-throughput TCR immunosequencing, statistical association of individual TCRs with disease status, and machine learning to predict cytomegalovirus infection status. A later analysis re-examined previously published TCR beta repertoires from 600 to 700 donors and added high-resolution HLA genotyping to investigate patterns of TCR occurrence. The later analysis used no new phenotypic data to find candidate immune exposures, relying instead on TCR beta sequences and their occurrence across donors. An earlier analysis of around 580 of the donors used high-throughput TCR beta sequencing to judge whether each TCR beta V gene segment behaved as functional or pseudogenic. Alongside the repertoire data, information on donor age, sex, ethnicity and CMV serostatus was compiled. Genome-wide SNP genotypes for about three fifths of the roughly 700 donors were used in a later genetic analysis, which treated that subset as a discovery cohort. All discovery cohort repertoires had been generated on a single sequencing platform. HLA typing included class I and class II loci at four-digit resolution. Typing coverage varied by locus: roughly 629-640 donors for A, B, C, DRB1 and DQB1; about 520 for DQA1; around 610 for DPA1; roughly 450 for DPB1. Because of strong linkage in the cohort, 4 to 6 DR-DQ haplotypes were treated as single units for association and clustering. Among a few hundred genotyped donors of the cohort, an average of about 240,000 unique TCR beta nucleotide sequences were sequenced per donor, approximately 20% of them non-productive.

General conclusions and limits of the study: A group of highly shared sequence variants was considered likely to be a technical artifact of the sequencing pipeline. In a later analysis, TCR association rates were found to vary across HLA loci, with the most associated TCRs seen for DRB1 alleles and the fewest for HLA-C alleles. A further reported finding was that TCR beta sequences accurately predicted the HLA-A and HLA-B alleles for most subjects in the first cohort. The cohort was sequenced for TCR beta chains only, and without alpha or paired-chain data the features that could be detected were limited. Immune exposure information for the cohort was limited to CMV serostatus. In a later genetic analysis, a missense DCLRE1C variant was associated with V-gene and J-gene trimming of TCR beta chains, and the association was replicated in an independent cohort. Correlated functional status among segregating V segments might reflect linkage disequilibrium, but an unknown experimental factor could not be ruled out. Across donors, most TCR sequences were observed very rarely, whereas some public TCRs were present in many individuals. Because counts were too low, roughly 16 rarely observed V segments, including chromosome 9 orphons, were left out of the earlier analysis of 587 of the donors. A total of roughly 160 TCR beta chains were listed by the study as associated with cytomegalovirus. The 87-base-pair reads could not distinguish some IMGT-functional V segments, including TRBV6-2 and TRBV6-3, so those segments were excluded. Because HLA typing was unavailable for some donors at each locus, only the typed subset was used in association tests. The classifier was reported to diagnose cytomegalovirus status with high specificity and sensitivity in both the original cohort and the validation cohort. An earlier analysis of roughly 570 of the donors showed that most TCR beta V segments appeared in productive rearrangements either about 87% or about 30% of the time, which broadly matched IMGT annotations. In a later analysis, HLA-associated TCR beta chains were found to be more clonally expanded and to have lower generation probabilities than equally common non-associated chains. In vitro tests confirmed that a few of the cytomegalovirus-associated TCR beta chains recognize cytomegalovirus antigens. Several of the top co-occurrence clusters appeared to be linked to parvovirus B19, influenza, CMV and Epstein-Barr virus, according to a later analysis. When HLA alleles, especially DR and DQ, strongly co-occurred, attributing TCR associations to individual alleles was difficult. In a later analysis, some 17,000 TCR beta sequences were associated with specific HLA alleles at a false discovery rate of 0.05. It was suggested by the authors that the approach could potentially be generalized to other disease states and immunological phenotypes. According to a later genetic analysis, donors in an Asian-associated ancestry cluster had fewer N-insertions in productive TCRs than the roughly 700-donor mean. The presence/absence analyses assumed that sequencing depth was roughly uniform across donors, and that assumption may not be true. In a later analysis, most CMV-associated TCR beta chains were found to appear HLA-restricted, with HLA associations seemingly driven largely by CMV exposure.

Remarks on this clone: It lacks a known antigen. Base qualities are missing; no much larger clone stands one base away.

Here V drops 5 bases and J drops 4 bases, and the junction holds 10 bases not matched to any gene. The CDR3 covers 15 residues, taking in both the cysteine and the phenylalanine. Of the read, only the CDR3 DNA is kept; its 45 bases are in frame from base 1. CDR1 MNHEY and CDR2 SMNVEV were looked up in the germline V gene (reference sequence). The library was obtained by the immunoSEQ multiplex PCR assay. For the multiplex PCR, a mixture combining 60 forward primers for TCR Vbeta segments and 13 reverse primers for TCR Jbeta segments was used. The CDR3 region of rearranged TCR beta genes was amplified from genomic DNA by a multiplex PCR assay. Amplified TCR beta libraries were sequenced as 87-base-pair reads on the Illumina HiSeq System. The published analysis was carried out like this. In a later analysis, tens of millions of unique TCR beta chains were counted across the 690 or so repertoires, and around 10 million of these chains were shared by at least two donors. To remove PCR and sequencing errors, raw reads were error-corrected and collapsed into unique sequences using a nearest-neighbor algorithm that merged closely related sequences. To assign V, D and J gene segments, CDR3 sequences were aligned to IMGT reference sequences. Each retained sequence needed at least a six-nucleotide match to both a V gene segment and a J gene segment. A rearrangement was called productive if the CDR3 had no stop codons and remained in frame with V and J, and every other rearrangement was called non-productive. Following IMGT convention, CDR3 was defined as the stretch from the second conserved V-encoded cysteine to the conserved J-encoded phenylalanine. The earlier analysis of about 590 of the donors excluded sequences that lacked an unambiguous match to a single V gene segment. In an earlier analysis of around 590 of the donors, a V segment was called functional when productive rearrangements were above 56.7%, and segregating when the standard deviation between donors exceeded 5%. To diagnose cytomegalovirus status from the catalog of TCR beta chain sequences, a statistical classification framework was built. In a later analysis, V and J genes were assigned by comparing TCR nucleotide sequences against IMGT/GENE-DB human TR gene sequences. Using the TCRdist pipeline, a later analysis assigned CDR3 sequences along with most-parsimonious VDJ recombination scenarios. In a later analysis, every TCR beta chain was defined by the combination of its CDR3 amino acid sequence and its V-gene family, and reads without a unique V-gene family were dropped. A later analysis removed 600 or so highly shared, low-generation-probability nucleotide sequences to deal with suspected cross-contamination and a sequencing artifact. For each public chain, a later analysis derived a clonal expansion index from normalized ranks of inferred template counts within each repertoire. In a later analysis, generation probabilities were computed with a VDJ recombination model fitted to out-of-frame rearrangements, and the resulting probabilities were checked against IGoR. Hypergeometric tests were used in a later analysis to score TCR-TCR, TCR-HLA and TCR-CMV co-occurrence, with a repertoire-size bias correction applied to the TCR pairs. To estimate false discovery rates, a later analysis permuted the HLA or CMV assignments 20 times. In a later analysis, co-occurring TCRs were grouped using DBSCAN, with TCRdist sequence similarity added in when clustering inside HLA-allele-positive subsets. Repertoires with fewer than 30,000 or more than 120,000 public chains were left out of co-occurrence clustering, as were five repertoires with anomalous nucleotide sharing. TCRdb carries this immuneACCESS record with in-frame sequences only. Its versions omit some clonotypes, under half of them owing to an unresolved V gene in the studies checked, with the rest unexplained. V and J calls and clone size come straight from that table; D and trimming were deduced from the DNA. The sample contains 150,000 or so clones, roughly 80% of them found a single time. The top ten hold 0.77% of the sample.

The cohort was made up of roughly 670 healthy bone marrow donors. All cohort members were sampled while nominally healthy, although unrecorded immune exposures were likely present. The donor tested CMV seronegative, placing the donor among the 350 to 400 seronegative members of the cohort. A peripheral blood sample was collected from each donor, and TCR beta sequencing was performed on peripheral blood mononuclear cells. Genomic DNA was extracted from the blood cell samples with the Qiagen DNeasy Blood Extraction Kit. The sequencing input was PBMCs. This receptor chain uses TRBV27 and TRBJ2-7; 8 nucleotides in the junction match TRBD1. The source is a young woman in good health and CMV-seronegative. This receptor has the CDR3 CASSPGTGTEYEQYF. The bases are TGTGCCAGCAGTCCCGGGACAGGCACGGAATACGAGCAGTACTTC.